A single sample gave rise to the 20 T cell receptor beta chains below, sequenced in a study of blood T cells in healthy people across ages. The use of a sample-barcoded 5' primer and a J-beta primer mix characterized a second PCR of about 7 to 12 cycles. TCRdb fed the 5' RACE reads into MiXCR, producing one record per CDR3 protein. The data contain some 800,000 distinct CDR3 sequences, under 45% of them singletons. The specimen was blood. The receptors originated from a man in his 60s in good health.

This clonotype was observed a few times. The chain links TRBV5-1 to TRBJ2-5, with D maybe TRBD1 (5 bases). The CDR3 spans 15 residues. Germline CDR1 and CDR2: SGHRS and YFSETQ. The V gene lost 0 bases and the J gene lost 2 bases, with 11 bases spanning the gap. The CDR3 region is CASSLEAGWQETQYF. In DNA form, the CDR3 reads TGCGCCAGCAGCTTGGAGGCAGGGTGGCAAGAGACCCAGTACTTC.

The chain has TRBV9 and TRBJ1-1; 8 bases match TRBD1. The CDR3 runs to 18 residues. Germline loops: CDR1 SGDLS, CDR2 YYNGEE. V lost 0 bases to trimming and J lost 0 bases; unmatched junction nucleotides: 10. The CDR3 nucleotides read TGTGCCAGCAGCGTAGTAGGTGGTCAACAGGGGGTGAACACTGAAGCTTTCTTT. This gives the protein CASSVVGGQQGVNTEAFF.

Turning to this clonotype: With a much larger clone just one base away, this may be a read error. V is TRBV10-3 and J is TRBJ2-7; D possibly corresponds to TRBD1 (6 bases). TRBJ2-5 explains the end of the DNA better; the J call may be wrong. Germline V lookup: CDR1 ENHRY, CDR2 SYGVKD. The CDR3 runs 15 residues. The CDR3 DNA sequence: TGTGCCACCAGTGAGCCTGGACAGATAGGAGAGACCCAGTACTTC. Encoded protein: CATSEPGQIGETQYF.

This clonotype was observed a few times. The chain recombines TRBV5-1 with TRBJ2-5; D might be TRBD2 (5 bases). V shed 1 base and J shed 11 bases, with 15 bases lying between them. CDR3 length: 13 residues. Germline CDR1 reads SGHRS; CDR2 reads YFSETQ. CDR3 coding DNA: TGCGCCAGCAGCTTGAGGGCCGATCGCGGGCAGTACTTC. It encodes CASSLRADRGQYF.

This clonotype appeared a few times. This rearrangement joins TRBV6-2 or TRBV6-3 to TRBJ2-1; maybe TRBD2 (5 bases). CDR1 is MNHEY, CDR2 SVGEGT, per germline. The ends were cut back, 2 bases at V and 7 bases at J, with 18 bases in the middle. There are 16 residues in the CDR3. The CDR3 is CASSYPPPLEGNEQFF. The CDR3 DNA reads TGTGCCAGCAGTTACCCTCCCCCACTAGAAGGGAATGAGCAGTTCTTC.

This clonotype was detected only a few times. The chain carries TRBV9 and TRBJ1-5; D remains unclear. V was cut by 4 bases and J by 0 bases, with 11 bases left in between. The length of the CDR3 is 15 residues. Germline V lookup: CDR1 SGDLS, CDR2 YYNGEE. CDR3 coding DNA: TGTGCCAGCAGCCGTGGAGGAAGTAGCAATCAGCCCCAGCATTTT. Translation: CASSRGGSSNQPQHF.

Note on this clonotype: At one end, the junction sequence differs from germline, possibly due to a read error. The chain joins TRBV9 to TRBJ2-7; 9 nucleotides match TRBD1. Judging by the DNA end, TRBJ2-5 fits better; the J call may be wrong. This CDR3 spans 14 amino acids. Germline CDR1 reads SGDLS; CDR2 reads YYNGEE. The CDR3 DNA is TGTGCCAACAGCCAACAGGGGGCGGATGAGACCCAGTACTTC. It is translated as CANSQQGADETQYF.

The chain recombines TRBV7-2 with TRBJ2-7; the match to TRBD1 covers 10 bases. The ends lost 2 bases at V and 1 base at J; junction bases unmatched: 2. Germline values: CDR1 SGHTA, CDR2 FQGNSA. This CDR3 has 15 amino acids. The CDR3 protein is CASSLRGQGSYEQYF. CDR3 coding DNA: TGTGCCAGCAGCTTAAGGGGACAGGGGTCCTACGAGCAGTACTTC.

CDR3 region: CASSENSHQPQHF. DNA for the CDR3: TGTGCCAGCAGTGAGAACAGCCATCAGCCCCAGCATTTT. J is TRBJ1-5 and V is TRBV2; no reliable D call. V dropped 3 bases and J dropped 5 bases, with 8 bases sitting between them. The length of the CDR3 is 13 residues. Germline V gene sequence: CDR1 SNHLY, CDR2 FYNNEI.

The rearrangement links TRBV7-9 to TRBJ2-1; TRBD1 aligns across 11 bases. V trimming: 1 base; J trimming: 7 bases; junction bases outside the gene matches: 24. This CDR3 contains 22 residues. The germline CDR1 and CDR2 sequences are SEHNR and FQNEAQ (reference sequence). The chain's CDR3 is CASSLVGRLSGQGATPSNEQFF. CDR3 in DNA: TGTGCCAGCAGCTTAGTAGGGAGACTAAGCGGACAGGGGGCGACTCCTTCGAATGAGCAGTTCTTC.

Details on this clonotype: One end of the junction varies from germline; a read error may be responsible. V is TRBV5-1 and J is TRBJ2-1; 7 nucleotides align to TRBD1. The germline V gene encodes CDR1 SGHRS and CDR2 YFSETQ. The CDR3 is 16 amino acids. CDR3 bases: TGCGTCAGCAGCTTGGATCGGTCAGGGGGCTACAATGAGCAGTTCTTC. Protein sequence: CVSSLDRSGGYNEQFF.

The table lists this clonotype with a count of one. A much larger clone lies a single base off, so this may be a read error. This chain uses TRBV29-1 with TRBJ2-5; TRBD1 matches 8 bases. Gene TRBJ2-7 matches the end of the DNA better, so the J call may be wrong. Per the germline V gene, CDR1 is SQVTM and CDR2 is ANQGSEA. The CDR3 runs to 12 residues. The CDR3 is CSAQTGVHEQYF. CDR3 nucleotide sequence: TGCAGCGCCCAGACAGGGGTCCACGAGCAGTACTTC.

This chain connects TRBV6-5 to TRBJ2-7, with TRBD1 matching 7 bases. Germline CDR1 reads MNHEY; CDR2 reads SVGAGI. The CDR3 length is 15 residues. V lost 0 bases and J lost 7; bases outside the gene matches: 9. This chain's CDR3 is CASSYSGGPHNEQYF. The DNA of the CDR3 is TGTGCCAGCAGTTACTCAGGGGGCCCACACAATGAGCAGTACTTC.

To note about this clonotype: Germline is not matched at one junction end, which may reflect a read error. This sequence joins TRBV20-1 and TRBJ2-7; 8 bases align to TRBD2. Germline values: CDR1 DFQATT, CDR2 SNEGSKA (reference sequence). CDR3 length: 14 amino acids. CDR3 sequence: CSASPTSDSYEQYF. CDR3 sequence (DNA): TGTAGTGCTAGCCCGACTAGCGACTCCTACGAGCAGTACTTC.

The chain uses TRBV25-1 and TRBJ2-7; TRBD2 matches at 7 bases. The J call is uncertain, as TRBJ2-5 better fits the DNA end. This CDR3 has 13 amino acids. The germline gives CDR1 MGHDK, CDR2 SYGVNS. CDR3 nucleotides: TGTGCCAGCACCCTTCCGGGAGGCCAGACCCAGTACTTC. Translation: CASTLPGGQTQYF.

This clonotype was observed a handful of times. This chain links TRBV5-1 with TRBJ2-1, with D possibly being TRBD1 (5 bases). From germline, CDR1 is SGHRS and CDR2 YFSETQ. V gave up 4 bases and J gave up 0 bases, with 14 bases separating them. The CDR3 has 16 amino acids. DNA of the CDR3: TGCGCCAGCAGCCCCGAAGGCAGGGACTCCTACAATGAGCAGTTCTTC. Protein product: CASSPEGRDSYNEQFF.

This clonotype appeared a few times. This chain uses TRBV5-1 with TRBJ2-5; no reliable D call. Trimming took off 1 base at V and 4 bases at J, with 8 bases between the two ends. Germline assignment: CDR1 SGHRS and CDR2 YFSETQ. CDR3 length: 13 amino acids. CDR3 sequence reads: CASSLFGRETQYF. The CDR3, as DNA: TGCGCCAGCAGCTTGTTTGGGCGAGAGACCCAGTACTTC.

In its sample, this clonotype was seen once. J is TRBJ2-2 and V is TRBV20-1; 8 nucleotides agree with TRBD2. CDR1 is DFQATT, CDR2 SNEGSKA, per germline (reference sequence). There are 15 residues in the CDR3. After removal of 6 bases from V and 4 bases from J, the junction contained 10 bases not matched to a gene. CDR3: CSASPGGVGTGELFF. The CDR3 DNA is TGCAGTGCCTCCCCCGGGGGGGTCGGCACCGGGGAGCTGTTTTTT.

The rearrangement joins TRBV5-1 to TRBJ1-2; the match to TRBD1 covers 7 bases. Losses at the gene ends were 1 base for V and 5 bases for J; bases not matched to a gene: 5. This CDR3 region has 14 residues. The germline V gene has CDR1 SGHRS and CDR2 YFSETQ. As DNA, the CDR3 is TGCGCCAGCAGCTTGTCAGGGGGATCGTATGGCTACACCTTC. Amino acid sequence: CASSLSGGSYGYTF.

The chain recombines TRBV27 with TRBJ2-7; tentatively, D is TRBD1 (6 bases). This CDR3 has 13 residues. Trimming removed 6 bases from V and 6 bases from J, with 15 bases in between. CDR1 and CDR2 (germline): MNHEY, SMNVEV (reference sequence). The CDR3 loop is CASRPGDWGEQYF. The DNA of the CDR3 is TGTGCCAGCAGGCCAGGGGATTGGGGCGAGCAGTACTTC.